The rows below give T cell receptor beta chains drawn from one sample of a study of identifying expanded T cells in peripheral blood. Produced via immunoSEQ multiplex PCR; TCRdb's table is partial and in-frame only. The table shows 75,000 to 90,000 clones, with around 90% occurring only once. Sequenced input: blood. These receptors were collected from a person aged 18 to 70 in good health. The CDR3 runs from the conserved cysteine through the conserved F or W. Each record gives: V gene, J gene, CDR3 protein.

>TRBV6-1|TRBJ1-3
CASSDGAGGGNTIYF
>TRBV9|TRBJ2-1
CASSPFGGVGDEQFF
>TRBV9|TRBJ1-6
CASSGQGASYNSPLHF
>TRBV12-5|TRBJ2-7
CASGLGGLAAEQYF
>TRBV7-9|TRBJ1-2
CASSPQTGGYGYTF
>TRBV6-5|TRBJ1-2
CASSYTLKGNGYTF
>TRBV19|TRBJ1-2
CASSVWDRGYGYTF
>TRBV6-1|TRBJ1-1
CASTREVAEAFF
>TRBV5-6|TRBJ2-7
CASSETGGRYEQYF
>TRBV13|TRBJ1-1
CASSPRGWAGGPEAFF
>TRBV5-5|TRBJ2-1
CASTEVAGGPRNEQFF
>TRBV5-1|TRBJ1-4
CASSLGAGGLGMEEKLFF
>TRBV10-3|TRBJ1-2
CAISGVRDGYTF
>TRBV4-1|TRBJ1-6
CASSQDADVWSNSPLHF
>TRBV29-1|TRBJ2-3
CSFRRLTDSTDTQYF
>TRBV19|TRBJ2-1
CASSGRGDEQFF
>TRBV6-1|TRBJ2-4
CASTVPGSNIQYF
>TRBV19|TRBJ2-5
CASSISAGPSPRETQYF
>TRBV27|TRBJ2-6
CASKPDMISGANVLTF
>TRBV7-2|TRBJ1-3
CASSPGPRPTSGNTIYF
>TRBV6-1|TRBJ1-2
CAGSTLRDGYTF
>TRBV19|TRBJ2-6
CASSYTVSGANVLTF
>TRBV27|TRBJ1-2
CASRSFDRGHGYTF
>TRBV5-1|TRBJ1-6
CASSLKGNSPLHF
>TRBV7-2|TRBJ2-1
CASSLSGGGYSYNEQFF
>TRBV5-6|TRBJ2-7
CASSSSLHYEQYF
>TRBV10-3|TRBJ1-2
CAIRPYSSTASAGYTF
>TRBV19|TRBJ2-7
CASSTTGTGYEQYF
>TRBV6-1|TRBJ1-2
CASRDSGGGNYGYTF
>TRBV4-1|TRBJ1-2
CASSFPAANYGYTF
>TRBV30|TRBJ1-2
CAWRMGAYGYTF
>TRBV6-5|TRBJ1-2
CASSVNQGAYGYTF
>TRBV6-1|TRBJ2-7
CASSGETGVAHEQYF
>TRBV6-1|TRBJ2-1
CASSPRLFF
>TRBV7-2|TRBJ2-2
CASSPSGRAVGELFF
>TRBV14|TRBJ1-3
CASRSTGTGNTIYF
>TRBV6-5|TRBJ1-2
CASSHPQGRYGYTF
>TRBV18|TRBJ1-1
CASSPGLLAGGTEAFF
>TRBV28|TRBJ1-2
CASSFGRTYGYTF
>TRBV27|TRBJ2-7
CASSFSLAGPYEQYF
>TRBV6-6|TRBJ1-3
CASSGGRTGNTIYF
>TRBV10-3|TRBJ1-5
CAISESPGASNQPQHF
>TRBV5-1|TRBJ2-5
CASSLSPGGQETQYF
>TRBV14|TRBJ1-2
CASSPGEEYGHTF